This T cell receptor (beta chain) derives from a study of cytomegalovirus exposure and HLA in healthy donors. General observations from the study: A reported reduction in N-insertions relative to the roughly 700-donor mean was seen in an Asian-associated ancestry cluster in a later analysis. A later analysis found TCR association rates differed by HLA locus, highest for DRB1 and lowest for HLA-C.

The CDR3 extends over 11 amino acids. CDR1 is MNHEY, CDR2 SVGAGI, per germline. A word on this clone: As yet, its antigen is unknown. Mismatch with germline at one junction end may stem from a read error.

The PCR ran on 60 Vbeta and 13 Jbeta primers. TCRdb keeps only in-frame clones here, not all; method: immunoSEQ multiplex PCR. The profile shows hundreds of thousands of clones, over 80% of them singletons. This receptor was identified in a boy aged 2 to 9 in good health and CMV-seronegative. Sequencing used PBMCs. The chain links TRBV6-5 to TRBJ1-1, with unresolved D. The CDR3 reads CVSSRDFEAFF. CDR3 DNA: TGTGTCAGCAGTCGCGACTTTGAAGCTTTCTTT.